Listed below are T cell receptor beta chains from one sample, sequenced in a study of human T cells and chemical hapten exposure. In TCRdb, the RACE reads were re-called with MiXCR into one record per CDR3 protein. This table holds about 69,000 distinct CDR3 sequences, 10% found once. Sample: whole blood, taken in connection with sensitization to the hapten diphenylcyclopropenone (DPC). Receptors were obtained from a woman aged 45-65 years with alopecia areata. Some clones in this sample may be carry-over from other donors' samples. CDR3s include the opening cysteine and the closing phenylalanine or tryptophan. Fields, in order: clone size, V gene, J gene, CDR3 protein. A row's size may be missing; if present it is once, few, many or a size class.

few,TRBV2,TRBJ2-1,CASSSRVAGSSYNEQFF
few,TRBV7-9,TRBJ2-3,CASSLSDTQYF
few,TRBV10-2,TRBJ2-1,CASSPSLAGAEQFF
NA,TRBV6-1,TRBJ2-2,CASRLQGAGRELFF
few,TRBV5-5,TRBJ1-2,CASSLEWGAVNYGYTF
few,TRBV28,TRBJ1-5,CASSLGVSQPQHF
few,TRBV29-1,TRBJ2-1,CSVESEPSRRGYNEQFF
few,TRBV30,TRBJ2-7,CAWSVGTGGYEQYF
NA,TRBV19,TRBJ2-1,CASSMSGEYNEQFF
many,TRBV6-6,TRBJ1-1,CASSYIGHPNTEAFF
few,TRBV29-1,TRBJ2-3,CSVEAQIADTQYF
many,TRBV29-1,TRBJ2-7,CSVKLAYEQYF
NA,TRBV29-1,TRBJ2-7,CSVWTTGAYEQYF
many,TRBV5-1,TRBJ2-7,CASSLEQYSYEQYF
many,TRBV12-3/TRBV12-4,TRBJ1-6,CASSPRGQPNNSPLHF
many,TRBV7-9,TRBJ1-1,CASSPREGFENTEAFF
many,TRBV12-3/TRBV12-4,TRBJ1-1,CASRSWGTGENTEAFF
NA,TRBV6-6,TRBJ2-3,CASSYYLGQADTQYF
few,TRBV7-6,TRBJ2-1,CASSYTGVKANEQFF
medium-sized,TRBV6-1,TRBJ1-5,CASSPTGSQPQHF
many,TRBV7-2,TRBJ2-4,CASSLGIIDIQYF
many,TRBV12-3/TRBV12-4,TRBJ2-7,CASSLLPYEQYF
many,TRBV2,TRBJ1-1,CASSPTGSLEAFF
few,TRBV3-1,TRBJ1-3,CASSPAYSGNTIYF
many,TRBV29-1,TRBJ1-4,CSATGQGEKLFF
many,TRBV11-2,TRBJ2-1,CASSPPEQTGDEQFF
many,TRBV20-1,TRBJ2-1,CSATDRRSTRDEQFF
many,TRBV4-1,TRBJ2-3,CASSQEVPLKGDTQYF
once,TRBV15,TRBJ2-7,CATSRDGTPYEQYF
many,TRBV7-2,TRBJ2-5,CASSLGGQGAETQYF
many,TRBV20-1,TRBJ1-4,CSARLTGTSEKLFF
many,TRBV20-1,TRBJ1-4,CSAPSPLGGLFLFDEKLFF
NA,TRBV20-1,TRBJ2-3,CSARVIAGGPADTQYF
many,TRBV7-9,TRBJ2-3,CASSPRSGRGDTQYF
many,TRBV5-1,TRBJ2-5,CASSFFGGDQETQYF
few,TRBV5-1,TRBJ1-4,CASSFSPFSDEKLFF